These T cell receptor beta chains were read from a single sample in a study of response to subunit inactivated influenza vaccine. TCRdb used MiXCR to reprocess the RT-PCR reads, holding one entry per CDR3 protein. The sample has 750,000 to 850,000 distinct CDR3 sequences, less than 20% seen once. Here the sequenced sample was PBMCs from blood, taken roughly 5 days after vaccination. The receptor source for this set is a man between 45 and 60 years old who received an inactivated influenza vaccine. The CDR3 runs from the conserved cysteine through the conserved F or W. The D gene is left open where the match is weak. Size is omitted from some rows. Given values are once, few, many or a class for expanded clones.

CDR3 DNA	CDR3 protein	D gene	clone size	J gene	V gene
TGTGCCAGCAGCCCTCCCCGCGGGGGAGAAGAGACCCAGTACTTC	CASSPPRGGEETQYF	TRBD2	few	TRBJ2-5	TRBV7-9
TGCAGTGCTCGTCTTGCGGCGGGAGGGTCAGAGACCCAGTACTTC	CSARLAAGGSETQYF	TRBD2	.	TRBJ2-5	TRBV20-1
TGTGCCAGCAGTGGTGGGACATATCAGCCCCAGCATTTT	CASSGGTYQPQHF	.	many	TRBJ1-5	TRBV2
TGTGCCAGCAGCTACGGGGGCCTCCTCCTCTACAATGAGCAGTTCTTC	CASSYGGLLLYNEQFF	.	.	TRBJ2-1	TRBV7-6
TGTGCCAGCAGCTTTTTGGGACTAGGATCCACAGATACGCAGTATTTT	CASSFLGLGSTDTQYF	TRBD2	few	TRBJ2-3	TRBV7-9
TGCGCCAGCAGCGAAGGACGGGGACTTCAAGAGACCCAGTACTTC	CASSEGRGLQETQYF	.	.	TRBJ2-5	TRBV5-1
TGTGCCAGCAGCTTAGATGGGGGTAACTACAATGAGCAGTTCTTC	CASSLDGGNYNEQFF	.	.	TRBJ2-1	TRBV7-8
TGCGCCAGCAGCCAAGAATCCTCGGGCCCTGAAGCTTTCTTT	CASSQESSGPEAFF	.	few	TRBJ1-1	TRBV4-3
TGTGCCAGCAGCTTAGCGCGGATAGGGATCGGGGAGCTGTTTTTT	CASSLARIGIGELFF	.	.	TRBJ2-2	TRBV11-1
TGCAGTGCTAGAGAGAGAGGGGGTGTTCCGAATTCACCCCTCCACTTT	CSARERGGVPNSPLHF	.	few	TRBJ1-6	TRBV20-1
TGCAGTGCTACTCCCGACAGGGGAGAAAACATTCAGTACTTC	CSATPDRGENIQYF	TRBD1	many	TRBJ2-4	TRBV20-1
TGTGCCAGCAGCTTAGCCCTTGAAGGCGAGCAGTACTTC	CASSLALEGEQYF	.	.	TRBJ2-7	TRBV11-2
TGTGCCAGCAGTTACTCCCCAACAGGGCGCCGGAACACTGAAGCTTTCTTT	CASSYSPTGRRNTEAFF	.	.	TRBJ1-1	TRBV6-2/TRBV6-3
TGTGCCAGCAGCCGTACTAGCGGGGGGCCTAACACCGGGGAGCTGTTTTTT	CASSRTSGGPNTGELFF	TRBD2	.	TRBJ2-2	TRBV12-3/TRBV12-4
TGCAGCGTCCAGGGCAATGAGCAGTTCTTC	CSVQGNEQFF	.	few	TRBJ2-1	TRBV29-1